This T cell receptor beta chain appears in the sequencing data of a study of blood T cells in healthy people across ages. Germline CDR1 reads SGHRS; CDR2 reads YFSETQ. J gave up 4 bases and V 0 bases, and 2 bases lay outside the gene matches. This CDR3 has 15 residues. The second PCR ran about 6 to 12 cycles with a sample-barcoded 5' primer and J-beta primers. TCRdb itself ran the 5' RACE reads through MiXCR, one entry per CDR3 protein. The top ten clones hold approximately 20% of a sample with approximately 1,000,000 distinct CDR3 sequences, 45% of them seen once. What was sequenced was blood. The clonotype originates from a woman aged 55-75 years in good health. The genes are TRBV5-1 and TRBJ1-1, with 11 bases fitting TRBD1. The CDR3 protein is CASSLDGQGATEAFF. The CDR3 bases are TGCGCCAGCAGCTTGGACGGACAGGGGGCCACTGAAGCTTTCTTT.